This T cell receptor beta chain originates from a study of response to subunit inactivated influenza vaccine. There are a few counts of this clonotype. TCRdb re-derived calls from the RT-PCR reads in MiXCR, one entry per CDR3 protein. Among about 620,000 distinct CDR3 sequences listed, roughly 12% were seen once. Between the trimmed V and J ends, which lost 3 bases and 6 bases, there was a span of 15 bases. The CDR3 totals 14 residues. Per germline, CDR1 DFQATT and CDR2 SNEGSKA (reference sequence). Source: PBMCs from blood, taken on the day of vaccination. This clonotype was obtained from a man over 45 who received an inactivated influenza vaccine. This sequence joins TRBV20-1 and TRBJ2-1, with D possibly being TRBD1 (5 bases). CDR3 sequence: CSARVSGPSNEQFF. In DNA, the CDR3 is TGCAGTGCTAGGGTTTCAGGGCCCAGCAATGAGCAGTTCTTC.